This T cell receptor (beta chain) is drawn from a study of molecular identifiers for immune sequencing clone quantification. Study-level findings and limits: With a barcode shared among identical TCR molecules, highly expanded clone sizes could be underestimated.

TCRdb reanalysed the PCR reads using MiXCR and keeps one entry per CDR3 protein. The data hold over 600,000 distinct CDR3 sequences, with 20% observed a single time. This clonotype has ten or more counts. Its antigen is undetermined. The V end was cut by 1 base, the J end by 3 bases, with 3 bases between. This CDR3 contains 13 residues. Germline V CDR1 and CDR2: SGHVS, FQNEAQ. The sequenced material came from naive CD8+ T cells from blood, with Jurkat cell RNA spiked in. The sample's subset: FACS-sorted CD8+CD4-CCR7+CD45RA+ naive T cells. The receptor's source is a human donor in good health. Some libraries in this study had Jurkat cell RNA spiked in. The chain combines TRBV7-8 with TRBJ2-2; no definite D call. The chain's CDR3 is CASSLVYTGELFF. The CDR3 DNA sequence: TGTGCCAGCAGCTTAGTTTACACCGGGGAGCTGTTTTTT.